A selection of T cell receptor beta chains follows, all from one sample in a study of T cells in Graves' hyperthyroidism and ophthalmopathy. TCRdb reprocessed the multiplex PCR reads via MiXCR and lists one record per CDR3 protein. The table shows some 800,000 distinct CDR3 sequences, with 38% occurring only once. The sample comprised blood. The receptors were gathered from a man aged 18 to 29 with Graves' hyperthyroidism. CDR3s leave out the opening cysteine and the closing phenylalanine or tryptophan.

TRBJ2-5 TRBV6-6 ASSYSQVQETQY
TRBJ2-7 TRBV7-9 ASSPDQWTGPNEQY
TRBJ1-6 TRBV5-8 ASSFGTGENSPLH
TRBJ2-5 TRBV9 ASSVQGETRY
TRBJ2-7 TRBV29-1 SVGGGMGYEQY
TRBJ2-7 TRBV19 ASSQDGDEQY
TRBJ1-4 TRBV10-3 AISEVGEKLF
TRBJ1-5 TRBV29-1 SVVTGNQPQH
TRBJ2-7 TRBV20-1 SALDPKPYEQY
TRBJ2-7 TRBV29-1 SQVAGDAYEQY
TRBJ1-2 TRBV12-3/TRBV12-4 ASSSGQGAESYT
TRBJ1-5 TRBV10-3 ASSSGTGIRTGNQPQH
TRBJ1-2 TRBV7-2 ASSSDRGGGYT
TRBJ2-7 TRBV20-1 SARRASGAYEQY